The 8 T cell receptor beta chains presented below share a single source sample, sequenced in a study of blood T cell repertoires in COVID-19. TCRdb's copy holds only in-frame clones and misses some; the assay was immunoSEQ multiplex PCR. The sample lists over 450,000 clones, 80% to 90% occurring once. The sequencing sample was made of peripheral blood. Source of these receptors: a man younger than 30 with COVID-19, enrolled during active disease.

The rearrangement joins TRBV20-1 to TRBJ1-3; TRBD1 might be the D (6 bases). CDR1 and CDR2 from the germline V gene are DFQATT and SNEGSKA (reference sequence). The CDR3 is 14 amino acids. V was pared by 3 bases and J by 0 bases, with 9 bases between. The CDR3 protein is CSASRDNSGNTIYF. Written as DNA, the CDR3 is TGCAGTGCTAGTCGGGACAACTCTGGAAACACCATATATTTT.

This clone is a singleton in its sample. The V and J genes are TRBV6-6 and TRBJ1-3; D unclear. Trimming took 6 bases from V and 0 from J, leaving 9 bases between them. Germline values: CDR1 MNHNY, CDR2 SVGAGI (reference sequence). This CDR3 spans 14 amino acids. The chain's CDR3 is CASSQTSSGNTIYF. CDR3 in DNA: TGTGCCAGCAGCCAGACAAGCTCTGGAAACACCATATATTTT.

In this sample, this clone turned up once. The chain employs TRBV7-9 and TRBJ2-5, with D uncertain. The germline V gene encodes CDR1 SEHNR and CDR2 FQNEAQ (reference sequence). Trimming stripped 5 bases from V and 4 bases from J, with 11 bases between. The CDR3 is 13 residues long. The CDR3 DNA reads TGTGCCAGCAGCCCGTTGTGGAGAGAGACCCAGTACTTC. As protein: CASSPLWRETQYF.

The chain has TRBV7-9 and TRBJ2-7, with unresolved D. In germline, CDR1 is SEHNR, CDR2 FQNEAQ (reference sequence). V was pared by 3 bases and J by 0 bases, with 6 bases between. This CDR3 has 13 residues. The CDR3 DNA reads TGTGCCAGCAGCTTGAGTAACTCCTACGAGCAGTACTTC. It codes for CASSLSNSYEQYF.

The rearrangement links TRBV14 to TRBJ1-1, with 9 bases that match TRBD1. J lost 3 bases, V lost 2 bases, and 13 bases had no gene match. CDR3 size: 18 residues. The germline CDR1 and CDR2 sequences are SGHDN and FVKESK. The CDR3 region is CASSQTPGQGWADTEAFF. For the CDR3, the DNA is TGTGCCAGCAGCCAAACCCCCGGACAGGGGTGGGCGGACACTGAAGCTTTCTTT.

The V gene is TRBV19, the J gene TRBJ1-6; D remains ambiguous. CDR3 length equals 13 residues. The V gene lost 5 bases and the J gene lost 4 bases, with 6 bases spanning the gap. CDR1 is LNHDA, CDR2 SQIVND, per germline (reference sequence). The CDR3 bases are TGTGCCAGTAGTGTTGAGTATAATTCACCCCTCCACTTT. Amino acids: CASSVEYNSPLHF.

This clone has a single count. The rearrangement joins TRBV27 to TRBJ2-7; unclear D gene. The V end lost 3 bases, the J end lost 0 bases, and 9 bases lay between the germline ends. Per the germline V gene, CDR1 is MNHEY and CDR2 is SMNVEV (reference sequence). The CDR3 runs 14 residues. The CDR3 coding sequence is TGTGCCAGCAGTTTGACACCGAGCTCCTACGAGCAGTACTTC. It yields the protein CASSLTPSSYEQYF.

The V gene is TRBV7-2, the J gene TRBJ2-5; 8 positions match TRBD2. After removal of 4 bases from V and 5 bases from J, the junction contained 12 bases not matched to a gene. CDR3 length: 16 residues. The V gene's germline CDR1 is SGHTA and CDR2 FQGNSA. The chain's CDR3 is CASSYSPAGAGETQYF. CDR3 nucleotide sequence: TGTGCCAGCAGCTACAGTCCAGCGGGGGCGGGGGAGACCCAGTACTTC.